This T cell receptor beta chain comes out of a study of blood T cell repertoires in COVID-19. Study-level information: Spain, Italy and the United States supplied samples that represented acute and convalescent COVID-19. Sources were T cells, B-cell-depleted T cells, or PBMCs; the material itself was cDNA or gDNA.

This clone was recorded only once. Original analysis: Amplified reference gene primers provided the basis for estimating nucleated cell counts. TCRdb keeps only in-frame clones here, not all; method: immunoSEQ multiplex PCR. Clonal size and the V and J genes are those of that table, whereas D and trimming came from the DNA. This table holds about 140,000 clones, approximately 88% found once. The CDR3 totals 16 residues. Germline CDR1 is LNHNV and CDR2 is YYDKDF (reference sequence). V shed 4 bases, J shed 1 base, and the junction held 6 bases outside the gene matches. The sequence came from a man aged 60 to 69 with active or convalescent COVID-19. The sequenced material came from peripheral blood. This chain joins TRBV15 and TRBJ2-2, with 7 bases fitting TRBD1. The CDR3: CATSTDRVRNTGELFF. DNA of the CDR3: TGTGCCACCAGCACCGACAGGGTGCGGAACACCGGGGAGCTGTTTTTT.